This T cell receptor (beta chain) was recovered during a study of blood T cell repertoires in COVID-19. Whole-study context: Material from acute and convalescent COVID-19 was sourced from the United States, Italy and Spain. From T cells, B-cell-depleted T cells, or PBMCs came the material, which was cDNA or gDNA.

Original processing notes: It was from reference gene primer amplification that nucleated cell counts were estimated. The protocol was immunoSEQ multiplex PCR, while the TCRdb copy is restricted to in-frame clones and leaves out a portion. V and J calls and clone size follow that table, whereas D and trimming were derived from the DNA. The sample records 150,000 to 200,000 clones, 90% being singletons. The germline V and J ends were trimmed by 3 bases and 7 bases, with 12 bases remaining between them. The CDR3 contains 13 residues. Germline CDR1 and CDR2: GTSNPN and SVGIG (reference sequence). The sequencing input was peripheral blood. The source is a man aged 50 to 59 with acute or convalescent COVID-19. The chain joins TRBV30 to TRBJ1-4; TRBD1 might be the D (5 bases). The CDR3 DNA reads TGTGCCTGGAGCCGGGCAAGGGGTGAAAAACTGTTTTTT. Its translation: CAWSRARGEKLFF.